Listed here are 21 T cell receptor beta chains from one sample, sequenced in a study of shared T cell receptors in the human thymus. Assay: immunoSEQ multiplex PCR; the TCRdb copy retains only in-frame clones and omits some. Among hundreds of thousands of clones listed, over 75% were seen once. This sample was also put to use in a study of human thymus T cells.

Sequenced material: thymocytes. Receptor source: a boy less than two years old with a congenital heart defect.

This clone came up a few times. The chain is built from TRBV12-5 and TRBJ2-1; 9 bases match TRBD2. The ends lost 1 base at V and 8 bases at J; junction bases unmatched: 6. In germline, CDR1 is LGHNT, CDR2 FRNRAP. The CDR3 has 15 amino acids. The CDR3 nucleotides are TGTGCTAGTGGTTTGGATAGCGGGAGTGAAGATGAGCAGTTCTTC. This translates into CASGLDSGSEDEQFF.

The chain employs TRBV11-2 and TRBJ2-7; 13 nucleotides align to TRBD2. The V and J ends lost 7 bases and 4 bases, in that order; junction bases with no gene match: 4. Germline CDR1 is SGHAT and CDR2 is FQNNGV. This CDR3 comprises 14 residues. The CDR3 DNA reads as TGTGCCAGCACCGGGACTAGCGGGACATACGAGCAGTACTTC. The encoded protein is CASTGTSGTYEQYF.

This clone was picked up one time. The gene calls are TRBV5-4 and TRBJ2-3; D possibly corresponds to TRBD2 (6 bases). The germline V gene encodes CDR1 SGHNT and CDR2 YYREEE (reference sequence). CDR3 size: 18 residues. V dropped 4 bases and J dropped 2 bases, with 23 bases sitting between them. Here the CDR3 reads CASSEPSVGGRVTDTQYF. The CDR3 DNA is TGTGCCAGCAGCGAGCCATCCGTCGGGGGACGGGTCACAGATACGCAGTATTTT.

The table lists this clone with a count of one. The chain's CDR3 is CATIQGSGSLNEQFF. Here the CDR3 DNA reads TGTGCCACCATCCAGGGTAGCGGGAGCCTCAATGAGCAGTTCTTC. V gene TRBV28 combines with J gene TRBJ2-1; 9 nucleotides line up with TRBD2. The junction had 13 bases not matched to a gene; V was cut back by 10 bases and J by 6 bases. Germline lookup yields CDR1 MDHEN and CDR2 SYDVKM. This CDR3 contains 15 residues.

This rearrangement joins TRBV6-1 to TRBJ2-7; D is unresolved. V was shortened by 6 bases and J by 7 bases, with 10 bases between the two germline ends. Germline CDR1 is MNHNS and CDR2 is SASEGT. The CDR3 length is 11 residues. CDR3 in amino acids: CASSNPGEQYF. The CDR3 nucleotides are TGTGCCAGCAGCAATCCCGGGGAGCAGTACTTC.

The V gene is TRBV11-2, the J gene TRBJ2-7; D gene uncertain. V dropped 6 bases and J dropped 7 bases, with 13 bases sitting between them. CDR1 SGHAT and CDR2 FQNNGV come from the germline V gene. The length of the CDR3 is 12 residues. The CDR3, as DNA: TGTGCCAGCAGGGCCCCCCCCGGGGAGCAGTACTTC. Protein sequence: CASRAPPGEQYF.

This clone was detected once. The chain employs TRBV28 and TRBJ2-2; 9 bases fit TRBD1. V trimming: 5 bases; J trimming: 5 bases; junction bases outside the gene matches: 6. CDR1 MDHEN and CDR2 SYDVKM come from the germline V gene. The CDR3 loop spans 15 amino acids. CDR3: CASSGTGLGTGELFF. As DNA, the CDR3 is TGTGCCAGCAGTGGGACAGGGTTGGGAACCGGGGAGCTGTTTTTT.

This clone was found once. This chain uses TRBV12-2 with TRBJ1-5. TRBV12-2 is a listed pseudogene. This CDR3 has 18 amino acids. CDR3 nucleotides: TGTGCAAGTCGCTTAGCGGTGGCGGGACTAACAAATAATCAGCCCCAGCATTTT. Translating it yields CASRLAVAGLTNNQPQHF.

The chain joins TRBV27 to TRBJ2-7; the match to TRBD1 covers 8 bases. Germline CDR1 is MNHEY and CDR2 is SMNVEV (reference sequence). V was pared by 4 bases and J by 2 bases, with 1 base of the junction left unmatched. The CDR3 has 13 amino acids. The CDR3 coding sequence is TGTGCCAGCAGTTCACAGGGGGCCTACGAGCAGTACTTC. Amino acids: CASSSQGAYEQYF.

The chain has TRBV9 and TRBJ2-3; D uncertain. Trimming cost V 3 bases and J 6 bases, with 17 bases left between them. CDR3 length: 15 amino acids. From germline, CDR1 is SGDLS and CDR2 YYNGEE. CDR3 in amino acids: CASSAPLEVPDTQYF. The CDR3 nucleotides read TGTGCCAGCAGCGCGCCCCTCGAGGTCCCGGATACGCAGTATTTT. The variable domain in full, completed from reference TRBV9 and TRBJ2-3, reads DSGVTQTPKHLITATGQRVTLRCSPRSGDLSVYWYQQSLDQGLQFLIQYYNGEERAKGNILERFSAQQFPDLHSELNLSSLELGDSALYFCASSAPLEVPDTQYFGPGTRLTVL.

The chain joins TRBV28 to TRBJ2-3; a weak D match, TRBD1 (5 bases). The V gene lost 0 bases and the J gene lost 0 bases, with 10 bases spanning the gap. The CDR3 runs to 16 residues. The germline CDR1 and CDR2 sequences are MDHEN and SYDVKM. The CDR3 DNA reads TGTGCCAGCAGTTTATGGGGGTCAGGGAGCACAGATACGCAGTATTTT. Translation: CASSLWGSGSTDTQYF. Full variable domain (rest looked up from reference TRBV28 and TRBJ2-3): DVKVTQSSRYLVKRTGEKVFLECVQDMDHENMFWYRQDPGLGLRLIYFSYDVKMKEKGDIPEGYSVSREKKERFSLILESASTNQTSMYLCASSLWGSGSTDTQYFGPGTRLTVL.

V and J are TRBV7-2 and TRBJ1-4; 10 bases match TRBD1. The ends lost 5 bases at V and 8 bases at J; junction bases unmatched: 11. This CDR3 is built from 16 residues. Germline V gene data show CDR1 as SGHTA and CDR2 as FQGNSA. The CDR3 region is CASSPTGGKGREKLFF. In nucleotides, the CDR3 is TGTGCCAGCAGCCCGACAGGGGGCAAGGGAAGAGAAAAACTGTTTTTT.

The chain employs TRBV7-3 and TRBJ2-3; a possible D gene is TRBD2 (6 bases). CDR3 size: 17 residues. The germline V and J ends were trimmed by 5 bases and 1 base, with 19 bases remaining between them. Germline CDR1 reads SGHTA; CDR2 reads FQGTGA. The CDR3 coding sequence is TGTGCCAGCAGCCCCGGACGGGGGAATCCGGGCACAGATACGCAGTATTTT. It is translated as CASSPGRGNPGTDTQYF.

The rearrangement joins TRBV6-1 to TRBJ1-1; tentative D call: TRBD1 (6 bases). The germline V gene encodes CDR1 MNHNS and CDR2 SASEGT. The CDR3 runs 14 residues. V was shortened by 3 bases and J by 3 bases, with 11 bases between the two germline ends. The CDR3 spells CASSEADRYTEAFF. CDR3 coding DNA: TGTGCCAGCAGTGAGGCAGACAGGTACACTGAAGCTTTCTTT.

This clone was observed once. CDR3 bases: TGTGCCAGCAGCTTTCGTCCCCAGGCTAATGAAAAACTGTTTTTT. It is translated as CASSFRPQANEKLFF. The chain has TRBV7-6 and TRBJ1-4; D unclear. The germline gives CDR1 SGHVS, CDR2 FNYEAQ. With 3 bases removed from V and 3 bases from J, the gap between germline ends came to 11 bases. This CDR3 contains 15 residues.

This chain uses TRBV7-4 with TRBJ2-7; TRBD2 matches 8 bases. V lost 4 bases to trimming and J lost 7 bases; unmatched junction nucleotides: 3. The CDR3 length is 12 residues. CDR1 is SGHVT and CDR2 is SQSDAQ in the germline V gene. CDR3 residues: CASSSPGGEQYF. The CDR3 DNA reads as TGTGCCAGCAGCTCCCCGGGAGGGGAGCAGTACTTC. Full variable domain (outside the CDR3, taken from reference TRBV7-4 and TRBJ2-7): GAGVSQSPRYKVAKRGRDVALRCDSISGHVTLYWYRQTLGQGSEVLTYSQSDAQRDKSGRPSGRFSAERPERSVSTLKIQRTEQGDSAVYLCASSSPGGEQYFGPGTRLTVT.

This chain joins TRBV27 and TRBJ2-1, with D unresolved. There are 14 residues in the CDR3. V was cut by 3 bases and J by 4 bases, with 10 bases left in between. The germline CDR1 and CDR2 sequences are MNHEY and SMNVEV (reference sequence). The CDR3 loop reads CASSLADPYNEQFF. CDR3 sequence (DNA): TGTGCCAGCAGTTTGGCGGATCCTTACAATGAGCAGTTCTTC.

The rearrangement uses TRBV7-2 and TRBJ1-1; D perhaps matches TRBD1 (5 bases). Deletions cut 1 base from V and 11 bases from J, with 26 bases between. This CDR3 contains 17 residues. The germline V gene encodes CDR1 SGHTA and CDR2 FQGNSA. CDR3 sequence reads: CASSLEQRRQAGSRAFF. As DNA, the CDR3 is TGTGCCAGCAGCTTAGAACAAAGAAGGCAGGCAGGGTCGAGGGCTTTCTTT.

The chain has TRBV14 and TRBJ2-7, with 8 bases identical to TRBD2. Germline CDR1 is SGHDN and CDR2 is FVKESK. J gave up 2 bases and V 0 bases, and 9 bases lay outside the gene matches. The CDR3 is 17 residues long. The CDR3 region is CASSQDFRLAGAYEQYF. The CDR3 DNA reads TGTGCCAGCAGCCAAGATTTCCGGCTAGCGGGCGCCTACGAGCAGTACTTC.

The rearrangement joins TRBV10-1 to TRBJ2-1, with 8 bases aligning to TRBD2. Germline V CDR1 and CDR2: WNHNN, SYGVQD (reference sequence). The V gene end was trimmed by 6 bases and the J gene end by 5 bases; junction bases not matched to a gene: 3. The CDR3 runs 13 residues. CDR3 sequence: CASSRLANNEQFF. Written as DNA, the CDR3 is TGCGCCAGCAGCAGACTAGCGAACAATGAGCAGTTCTTC.

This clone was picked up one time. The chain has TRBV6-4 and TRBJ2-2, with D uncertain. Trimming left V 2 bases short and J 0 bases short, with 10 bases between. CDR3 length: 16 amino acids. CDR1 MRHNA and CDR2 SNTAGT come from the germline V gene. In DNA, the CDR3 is TGTGCCAGCAGTGACAGTCCTACCGCGAACACCGGGGAGCTGTTTTTT. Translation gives CASSDSPTANTGELFF.